This T cell receptor (beta chain) emerged from a study of metastatic and nonmetastatic thyroid tumors. Overall study: The authors compared repertoires across blood and tumor or nodule tissue from malignant and benign thyroid patients.

Via MiXCR, TCRdb re-called the PCR reads. The table shows about 27,000 clones, with around 14% occurring only once. This clone occurred many times. No patient received treatment before thyroid surgery. The V end lost 5 bases, the J end lost 3 bases, and 4 bases lay between the germline ends. The CDR3 runs 12 residues. Germline assignment: CDR1 MNHEY and CDR2 SMNVEV (reference sequence). The sample taken for sequencing was blood. The clonotype was recovered from a male donor with papillary thyroid cancer or a benign thyroid nodule (not recorded which). Some clones in this sample may be carry-over from other donors' samples. The V call is TRBV27, the J call TRBJ2-2, with D uncertain. This CDR3 is CASSPYTGELFF. DNA for the CDR3: TGTGCCAGCAGTCCCTACACCGGGGAGCTGTTTTTT.